The sequence of this TCR beta chain was determined in a study of blood T cell repertoires in COVID-19. Study-level information: Samples taken during acute and convalescent COVID-19 were collected in the United States, Italy and Spain.

It was during active infection that Seattle patients were enrolled and then longitudinally followed. Germline loops: CDR1 SSHAT, CDR2 FNYEAQ (reference sequence). The CDR3 is 18 residues long. Remarks on this clone: Sequence at one end of the junction differs from germline and may be a read error.

Authors' data handling: Cell counts per sample came from amplifying reference gene primers. Generated by immunoSEQ multiplex PCR, the TCRdb table keeps only in-frame clones and is missing some. Clone size and the V and J calls come from that table; the DNA yielded D and trimming. The repertoire holds some 160,000 clones, with roughly 89% as singletons. The sequencing sample was made of peripheral blood. The gene calls are TRBV7-7 and TRBJ2-7, with D possibly matching TRBD2 (7 bases). The origin of this receptor is a woman in her seventies with COVID-19, enrolled during active disease. CDR3 coding DNA: TGTGCTAGCAGCTGGGGGCGGGGGCAGGTACCCAGGACCTACGAGCAGTACTTC. Its translation: CASSWGRGQVPRTYEQYF.